The clone carrying this TCR beta chain occurred a few times. The antigen remains undetermined. The use of a sample-barcoded 5' primer and a J-beta primer mix characterized a second PCR of roughly 7 to 12 cycles. TCRdb ran MiXCR on the 5' RACE reads and lists one entry per CDR3 protein. The sample lists 980,000 or so distinct CDR3 sequences, roughly 52% occurring once. The record originates from a study of blood T cells in healthy people across ages. General study findings and limits: CMV status of donors was not determined, possibly confounding expanded clonotype changes.

The CDR3 has 13 amino acids. Germline lookup yields CDR1 DFQATT and CDR2 SNEGSKA (reference sequence). Trimming stripped 2 bases from V and 8 bases from J, with 15 bases between. Sequencing was done on a sample of blood. This sequence originates from a young man in good health. The chain recombines TRBV20-1 with TRBJ1-2; D possibly corresponds to TRBD1 (6 bases). This CDR3 is CSARRYREEGYTF. In DNA form, the CDR3 reads TGCAGTGCTAGAAGATACAGGGAAGAGGGCTACACCTTC.